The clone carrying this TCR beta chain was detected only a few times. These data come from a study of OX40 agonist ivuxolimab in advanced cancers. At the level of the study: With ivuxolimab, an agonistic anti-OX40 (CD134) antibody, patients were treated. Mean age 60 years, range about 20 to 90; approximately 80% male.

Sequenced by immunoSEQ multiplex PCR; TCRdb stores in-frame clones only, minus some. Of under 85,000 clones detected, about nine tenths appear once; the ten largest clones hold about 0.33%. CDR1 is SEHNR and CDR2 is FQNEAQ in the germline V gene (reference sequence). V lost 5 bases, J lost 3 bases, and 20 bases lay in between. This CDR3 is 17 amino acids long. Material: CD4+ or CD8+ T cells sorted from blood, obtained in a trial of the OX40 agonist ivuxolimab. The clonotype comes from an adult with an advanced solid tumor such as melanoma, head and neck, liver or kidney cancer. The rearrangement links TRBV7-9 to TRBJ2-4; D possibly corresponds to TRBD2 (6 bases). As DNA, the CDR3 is TGTGCCAGCAGCCCCCCCGCGGGGAACGTGGTCAAAAACATTCAGTACTTC. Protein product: CASSPPAGNVVKNIQYF.